This T cell receptor (beta chain) was identified in a study of technical replicates of blood from several donors. Sequencing used immunoSEQ multiplex PCR; TCRdb keeps in-frame clones, though not all of them. The table shows approximately 73,000 clones, with approximately 96% occurring only once. Germline lookup yields CDR1 SEHNR and CDR2 FQNEAQ (reference sequence). The CDR3 runs 15 residues. V was clipped by 4 bases and J by 1 base, with 14 bases between them. This TCR was recovered from a human donor in good health. The sample consisted of T cells isolated from PBMCs. This chain joins TRBV7-9 and TRBJ2-7, with D unclear. The CDR3 is CASSSDWLVSYEQYF. In DNA, the CDR3 is TGTGCCAGCAGCTCCGACTGGCTGGTTTCCTACGAGCAGTACTTC.